By its share, the clone carrying this TCR beta chain is medium-sized. No antigen is known for it. This sample was included in a study of T cells after posttransplantation cyclophosphamide. Study-wide findings and caveats: After PTCy, TRB diversity resembled that of CNI/methotrexate controls.

TCRdb's table, derived via immunoSEQ multiplex PCR, lists solely in-frame clones and lacks some. The repertoire has 6,100 or so clones, approximately 70% of them found once; the top ten carry approximately 20%. Cyclophosphamide on days +3 and +4 followed busulfan-fludarabine conditioning and a marrow graft. Trimming took off 6 bases at V and 10 bases at J, with 10 bases between the two ends. Germline assignment: CDR1 MNHNY and CDR2 SVGAGI (reference sequence). The CDR3 has 12 residues. Material: PBMCs, obtained just under 1,500 days after allogeneic stem cell transplant with posttransplant cyclophosphamide. The chain carries TRBV6-6 and TRBJ1-6; unclear D gene. This receptor was taken from a young adult male patient who received an allogeneic stem cell transplant from a related donor, was CMV-positive, and had acute GVHD only. The T cells may partly be graft donor cells. CDR3 residues: CASRLLRSPLHF. In DNA form, the CDR3 reads TGTGCCAGCAGATTACTGAGGTCACCCCTCCACTTT.